The following is a TCR beta chain sequence with its context. Its antigen is as yet unknown. A read error may be the cause here, since a much bigger clone is one base away. The sample contains more than one DNA sequence encoding this CDR3. Nobody among the patients had been given any treatment before thyroid surgery. TCRdb reprocessed the PCR reads via MiXCR. The sample includes about 53,000 clones, roughly 20% of them seen just once. Germline values: CDR1 SQVTM, CDR2 ANQGSEA. This CDR3 has 13 residues. The sample comes from a study of metastatic and nonmetastatic thyroid tumors. Overall study: Both malignant and benign thyroid patients supplied peripheral blood and tumor or nodule tissue samples, across which the repertoires of these patients were then compared.

Study outcomes and limitations: Reported TCR beta diversity, measured in blood and tumor, was significantly higher for malignant thyroid tumors than for benign nodules.

This chain connects TRBV29-1 to TRBJ2-5, with 8 bases that match TRBD1. Sample: blood. The sequence was obtained from a female donor with papillary thyroid cancer or a benign thyroid nodule (not recorded which). Some clones in this sample may be carry-over from other donors' samples. CDR3 bases: TGCAGCGGGGGGACAGGAGAAGGGGAGACTCAGTACTTC. It translates to CSGGTGEGETQYF.